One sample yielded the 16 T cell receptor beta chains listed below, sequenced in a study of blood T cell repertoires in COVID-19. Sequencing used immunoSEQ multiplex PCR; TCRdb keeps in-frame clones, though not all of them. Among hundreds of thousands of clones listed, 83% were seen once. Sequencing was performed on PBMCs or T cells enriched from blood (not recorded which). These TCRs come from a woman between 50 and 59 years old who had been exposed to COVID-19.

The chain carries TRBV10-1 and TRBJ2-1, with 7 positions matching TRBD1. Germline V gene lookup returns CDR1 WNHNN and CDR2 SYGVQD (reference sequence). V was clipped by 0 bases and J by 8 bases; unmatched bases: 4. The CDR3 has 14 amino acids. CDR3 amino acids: CASSESGQEHEQFF. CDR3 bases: TGCGCCAGCAGTGAGTCCGGACAGGAACATGAGCAGTTCTTC.

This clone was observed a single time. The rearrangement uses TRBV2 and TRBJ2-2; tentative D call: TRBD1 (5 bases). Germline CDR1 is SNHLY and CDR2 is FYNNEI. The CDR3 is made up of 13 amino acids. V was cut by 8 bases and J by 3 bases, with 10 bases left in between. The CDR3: CASGAGYTGELFF. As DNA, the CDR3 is TGTGCCAGCGGGGCAGGGTACACCGGGGAGCTGTTTTTT.

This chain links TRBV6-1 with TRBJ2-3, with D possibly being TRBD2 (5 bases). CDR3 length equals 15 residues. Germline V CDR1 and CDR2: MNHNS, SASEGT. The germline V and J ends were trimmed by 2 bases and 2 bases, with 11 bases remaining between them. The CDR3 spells CASSETLDSTDTQYF. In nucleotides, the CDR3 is TGTGCCAGCAGTGAAACCCTGGACTCCACAGATACGCAGTATTTT.

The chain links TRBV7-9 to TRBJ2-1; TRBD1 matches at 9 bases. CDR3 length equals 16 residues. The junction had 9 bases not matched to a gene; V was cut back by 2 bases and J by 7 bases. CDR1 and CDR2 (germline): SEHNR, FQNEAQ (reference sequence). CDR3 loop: CASSLSLLGTGNEQFF. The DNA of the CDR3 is TGTGCCAGCAGCTTAAGCTTGTTGGGGACAGGGAATGAGCAGTTCTTC.

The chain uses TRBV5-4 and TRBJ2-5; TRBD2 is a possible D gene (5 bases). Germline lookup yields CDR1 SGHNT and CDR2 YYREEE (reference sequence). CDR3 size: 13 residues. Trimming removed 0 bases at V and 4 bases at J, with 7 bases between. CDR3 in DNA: TGTGCCAGCAGCTTGGGCCGGGGAGAGACCCAGTACTTC. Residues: CASSLGRGETQYF.

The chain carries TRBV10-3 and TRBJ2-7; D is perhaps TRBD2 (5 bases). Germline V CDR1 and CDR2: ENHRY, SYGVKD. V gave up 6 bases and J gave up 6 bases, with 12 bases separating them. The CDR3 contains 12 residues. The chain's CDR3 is CAIREGPGEQYF. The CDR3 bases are TGTGCCATCAGAGAGGGCCCAGGCGAGCAGTACTTC.

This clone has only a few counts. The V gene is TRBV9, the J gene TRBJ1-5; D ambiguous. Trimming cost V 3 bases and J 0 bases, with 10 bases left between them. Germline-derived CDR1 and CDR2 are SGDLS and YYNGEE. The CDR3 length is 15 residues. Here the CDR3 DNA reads TGTGCCAGCAGCGAGCATGCAGGTAGCAATCAGCCCCAGCATTTT. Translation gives CASSEHAGSNQPQHF.

Here the CDR3 DNA reads TGTGCCAGTAGTATGGTCTTAGCGGGGTGGGGCACCGGGGAGCTGTTTTTT. Translating it yields CASSMVLAGWGTGELFF. The V gene is TRBV19, the J gene TRBJ2-2; 8 bases are shared with TRBD2. The CDR3 length is 17 residues. V lost 3 bases, J lost 4 bases, and 10 bases stayed unmatched. Germline V gene data show CDR1 as LNHDA and CDR2 as SQIVND (reference sequence).

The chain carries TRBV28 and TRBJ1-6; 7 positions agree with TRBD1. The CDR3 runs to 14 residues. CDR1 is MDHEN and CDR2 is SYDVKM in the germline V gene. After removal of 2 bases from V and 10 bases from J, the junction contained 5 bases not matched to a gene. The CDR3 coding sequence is TGTGCCAGCAGTTTAAATAGGGGGCACTCACCCCTCCACTTT. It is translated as CASSLNRGHSPLHF.

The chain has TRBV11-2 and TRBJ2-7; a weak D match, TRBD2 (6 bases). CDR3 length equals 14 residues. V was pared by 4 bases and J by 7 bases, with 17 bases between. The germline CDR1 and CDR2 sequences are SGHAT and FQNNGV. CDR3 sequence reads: CASSSLAYLGEQYF. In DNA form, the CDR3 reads TGTGCCAGCAGCTCACTAGCCTATCTAGGGGAGCAGTACTTC.

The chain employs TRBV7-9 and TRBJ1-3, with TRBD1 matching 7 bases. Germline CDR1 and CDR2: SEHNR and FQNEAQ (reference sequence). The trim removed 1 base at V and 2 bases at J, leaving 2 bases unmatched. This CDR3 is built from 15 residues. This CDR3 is CASSLDQGAGNTIYF. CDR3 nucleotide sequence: TGTGCCAGCAGCTTAGATCAGGGGGCTGGAAACACCATATATTTT.

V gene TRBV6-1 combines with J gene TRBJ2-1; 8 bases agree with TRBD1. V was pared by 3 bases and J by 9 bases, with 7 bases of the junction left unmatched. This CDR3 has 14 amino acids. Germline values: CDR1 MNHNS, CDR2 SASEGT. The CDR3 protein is CASSEGRGQFEQFF. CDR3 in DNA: TGTGCCAGCAGTGAGGGCAGGGGGCAATTTGAGCAGTTCTTC.

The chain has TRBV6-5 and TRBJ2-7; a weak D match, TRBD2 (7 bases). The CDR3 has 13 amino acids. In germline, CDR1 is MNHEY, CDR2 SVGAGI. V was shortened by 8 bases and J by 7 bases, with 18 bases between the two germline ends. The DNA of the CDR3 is TGTGCCAGCCAGAGGGGGGGCCCGGGAGAGCAGTACTTC. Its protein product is CASQRGGPGEQYF.

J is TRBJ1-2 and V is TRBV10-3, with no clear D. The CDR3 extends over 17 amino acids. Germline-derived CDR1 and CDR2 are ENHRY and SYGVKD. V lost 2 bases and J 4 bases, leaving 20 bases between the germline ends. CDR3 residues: CAISEAGRTTKSYGYTF. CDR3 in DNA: TGTGCCATCAGTGAGGCTGGACGGACTACCAAGTCCTATGGCTACACCTTC.

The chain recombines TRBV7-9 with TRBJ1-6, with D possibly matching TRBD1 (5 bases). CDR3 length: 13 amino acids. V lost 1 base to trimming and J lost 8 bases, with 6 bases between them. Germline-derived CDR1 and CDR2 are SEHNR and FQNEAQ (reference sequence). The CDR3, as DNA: TGTGCCAGCAGCTTAGGGGGCCATTCACCCCTCCACTTT. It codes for CASSLGGHSPLHF. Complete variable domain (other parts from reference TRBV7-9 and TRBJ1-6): DTGVSQNPRHKITKRGQNVTFRCDPISEHNRLYWYRQTLGQGPEFLTYFQNEAQLEKSRLLSDRFSAERPKGSFSTLEIQRTEQGDSAMYLCASSLGGHSPLHFGNGTRLTVT.

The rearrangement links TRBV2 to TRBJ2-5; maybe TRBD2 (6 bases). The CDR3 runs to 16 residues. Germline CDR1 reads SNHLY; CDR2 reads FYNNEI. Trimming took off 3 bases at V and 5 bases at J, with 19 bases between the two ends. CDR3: CASSDERQVREETQYF. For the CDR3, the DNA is TGTGCCAGCAGTGACGAGAGGCAGGTCCGGGAGGAGACCCAGTACTTC.